Sequencing of this TCR beta chain was carried out in a study of blood T cells in healthy people across ages. Broader study findings: Naive CD4+ cells and diversity were both higher in long-lived donors than in aged donors. With donor CMV status unknown, expanded clonotype changes were possibly confounded.

The CDR3 consists of 14 residues. In germline, CDR1 is SGHRS, CDR2 YFSETQ. After removal of 0 bases from V and 5 bases from J, the junction contained 3 bases not matched to a gene. A J-beta primer mix and a sample-barcoded 5' primer were used in a second PCR of about 7 to 12 cycles. In TCRdb, the 5' RACE reads were re-called with MiXCR into one record per CDR3 protein. Of 1.5 million to 2 million distinct CDR3 sequences in the sample, about 50% were seen once. In this sample, this clonotype turned up a few times. Its specificity is not known. Sequenced material: blood. The chain employs TRBV5-1 and TRBJ2-5, with 8 bases fitting TRBD1. The source is a woman aged 40 to 49 in good health. The CDR3 spells CASSLDYRGETQYF. The DNA for the CDR3 is TGCGCCAGCAGCTTGGATTACAGGGGGGAGACCCAGTACTTC.